A single sample is the source of the 21 T cell receptor beta chains below, sequenced in a study of cytotoxic CD8 clonotypes in ibrutinib-treated CLL. Produced via immunoSEQ multiplex PCR; TCRdb's table is partial and in-frame only. The repertoire consists of around 250,000 clones, with 70% occurring once and the leading ten covering approximately 15%. Material: PBMCs, obtained after 24 months of ibrutinib treatment. The receptors stem from a human donor with chronic lymphocytic leukemia.

V gene TRBV11-2 combines with J gene TRBJ2-5; 8 bases are shared with TRBD2. CDR3 length: 15 amino acids. The V gene end was trimmed by 5 bases and the J gene end by 3 bases; junction bases not matched to a gene: 8. Germline values: CDR1 SGHAT, CDR2 FQNNGV. The CDR3 DNA reads as TGTGCCAGCAGCGTGCTATCAGCGGGAGAAGAGACCCAGTACTTC. Its protein product is CASSVLSAGEETQYF.

This chain links TRBV28 with TRBJ2-2; TRBD2 matches 8 bases. Germline CDR1 MDHEN, CDR2 SYDVKM. Germline trimming cut 3 bases from V and 0 bases from J; bases unmatched to any gene: 3. The CDR3 has 16 amino acids. CDR3 residues: CASSFSGAPNTGELFF. CDR3 sequence (DNA): TGTGCCAGCAGTTTTAGCGGGGCGCCGAACACCGGGGAGCTGTTTTTT.

The chain is built from TRBV27 and TRBJ1-2; D ambiguous. Germline V CDR1 and CDR2: MNHEY, SMNVEV (reference sequence). The CDR3 is 13 amino acids. V gave up 2 bases and J gave up 3 bases, with 7 bases separating them. The CDR3: CASSLHGDYGYTF. The CDR3 bases are TGTGCCAGCAGTTTACACGGTGACTATGGCTACACCTTC.

The rearrangement joins TRBV6-5 to TRBJ2-7; TRBD1 aligns across 7 bases. Germline CDR1 reads MNHEY; CDR2 reads SVGAGI. This CDR3 is 15 amino acids long. Losses at the gene ends were 2 bases for V and 2 bases for J; bases not matched to a gene: 6. The CDR3 DNA sequence: TGTGCCAGCAGTTACGACGGGGACAGTACCTACGAGCAGTACTTC. Protein product: CASSYDGDSTYEQYF.

The chain carries TRBV6-1 and TRBJ2-3, with D unresolved. Germline values: CDR1 MNHNS, CDR2 SASEGT. Between the trimmed V and J ends, which lost 4 bases and 4 bases, there was a span of 12 bases. The CDR3 length is 14 residues. The CDR3 DNA is TGTGCCAGCAGTGTCTCAAGCAGCCCAGATACGCAGTATTTT. It is translated as CASSVSSSPDTQYF.

J is TRBJ2-1 and V is TRBV28; 7 positions match TRBD1. Trimming removed 6 bases from V and 4 bases from J; junction bases left unmatched: 18. The V gene's germline CDR1 is MDHEN and CDR2 SYDVKM. The CDR3 extends over 18 amino acids. The CDR3 loop reads CASSSNKFGDRTYNEQFF. The DNA of the CDR3 is TGTGCCAGCAGCTCCAATAAATTCGGGGACAGAACGTACAATGAGCAGTTCTTC.

The chain is built from TRBV27 and TRBJ1-2, with D possibly matching TRBD1 (6 bases). Germline assignment: CDR1 MNHEY and CDR2 SMNVEV (reference sequence). V dropped 5 bases and J dropped 4 bases, with 17 bases sitting between them. CDR3 length: 15 amino acids. CDR3 amino acids: CASSTWTAPAYGYTF. CDR3 in DNA: TGTGCCAGCAGTACTTGGACAGCTCCAGCCTATGGCTACACCTTC.

The J gene is TRBJ1-2, the V gene TRBV20-1; D is uncertain. V lost 4 bases to trimming and J lost 7 bases, with 1 base between them. The CDR3 runs 8 residues. Germline-derived CDR1 and CDR2 are DFQATT and SNEGSKA (reference sequence). The CDR3 region has the DNA TGCAGTGCTACTGGCTACACCTTC. This encodes CSATGYTF.

Only a few counts were recorded for this clone. This chain connects TRBV6-1 to TRBJ2-7; no reliable D call. CDR3 length equals 12 residues. Looked up from germline, CDR1 is MNHNS and CDR2 is SASEGT. The V and J ends lost 2 bases and 2 bases respectively, with 4 bases between them. Here the CDR3 DNA reads TGTGCCAGCAGTGAATTCGCCTACGAGCAGTACTTC. Amino acids: CASSEFAYEQYF.

This chain links TRBV29-1 with TRBJ2-2; 7 bases agree with TRBD1. The CDR3 length is 11 residues. Germline V gives CDR1 SQVTM, CDR2 ANQGSEA. Trimming removed 7 bases from V and 6 bases from J; junction bases left unmatched: 2. Here the CDR3 DNA reads TGCAGCGGACAGGGATCCGGGGAGCTGTTTTTT. As protein: CSGQGSGELFF.

J is TRBJ1-2 and V is TRBV7-2; D is undetermined. There are 12 residues in the CDR3. Trimming removed 5 bases at V and 8 bases at J, with 12 bases between. CDR1 and CDR2 (germline): SGHTA, FQGNSA. CDR3: CASSPPVGGYTF. The DNA for the CDR3 is TGTGCCAGCAGCCCACCCGTGGGAGGCTACACCTTC. Drawing the rest from reference TRBV7-2 and TRBJ1-2, the complete variable domain is GAGVSQSPSNKVTEKGKDVELRCDPISGHTALYWYRQSLGQGLEFLIYFQGNSAPDKSGLPSDRFSAERTGGSVSTLTIQRTQQEDSAVYLCASSPPVGGYTFGSGTRLTVV.

The rearrangement joins TRBV21-1 to TRBJ2-1; the D call of TRBD1 is as the table states it, not checked on the DNA. TRBV21-1 is assigned pseudogene status. This CDR3 spans 16 amino acids. The CDR3 loop reads CASSPSRQPWDNEQFF. CDR3 bases: TGTGCCAGCAGCCCCAGTAGACAGCCTTGGGACAATGAGCAGTTCTTC.

This clone appeared once. This chain links TRBV28 with TRBJ2-5, with TRBD2 matching over 7 bases. The CDR3 length is 14 residues. Losses at the gene ends were 8 bases for V and 0 bases for J; bases not matched to a gene: 6. The germline V gene encodes CDR1 MDHEN and CDR2 SYDVKM. CDR3 sequence: CASSGGGNQETQYF. The CDR3, as DNA: TGTGCCAGCTCTGGGGGGGGTAACCAAGAGACCCAGTACTTC.

This clone was picked up a small number of times. The genes are TRBV7-9 and TRBJ2-7, with 12 bases identical to TRBD2. The CDR3 consists of 16 residues. Germline V gene lookup returns CDR1 SEHNR and CDR2 FQNEAQ (reference sequence). J was trimmed by 9 bases and V by 4 bases; bases with no gene match: 13. CDR3 coding DNA: TGTGCCAGCAGCTCGAGACTAGCGGGAGACTTTGTAGGGCAGTACTTC. Its translation: CASSSRLAGDFVGQYF.

This chain connects TRBV19 to TRBJ2-5, with 9 bases fitting TRBD1. The CDR3 sequence is 16 residues long. Germline CDR1 and CDR2: LNHDA and SQIVND (reference sequence). The V and J ends lost 4 bases and 5 bases, in that order; junction bases with no gene match: 11. In DNA form, the CDR3 reads TGTGCCAGTAGTACCGCGGACAGGGGTTATGGCGAGACCCAGTACTTC. This gives the protein CASSTADRGYGETQYF.

The rearrangement uses TRBV6-5 and TRBJ2-3; D is perhaps TRBD1 (6 bases). V gave up 5 bases and J gave up 3 bases, with 15 bases separating them. Germline V gene data show CDR1 as MNHEY and CDR2 as SVGAGI. The CDR3 extends over 15 amino acids. CDR3 residues: CASSTYGRGTDTQYF. In nucleotides, the CDR3 is TGTGCCAGCAGTACCTACGGCAGGGGTACAGATACGCAGTATTTT.

The chain is built from TRBV5-4 and TRBJ2-7; 7 bases are a match to TRBD1. The CDR3 contains 14 residues. Trimming took 3 bases from V and 2 from J; bases not matched to a gene: 5. Germline lookup yields CDR1 SGHNT and CDR2 YYREEE (reference sequence). The CDR3 loop reads CASSSGTVTYEQYF. DNA of the CDR3: TGTGCCAGCAGCTCCGGGACAGTTACCTACGAGCAGTACTTC.

This clone occurred a few times. The chain recombines TRBV7-2 with TRBJ2-1, with 8 bases that match TRBD2. V was clipped by 2 bases and J by 5 bases; unmatched bases: 8. From germline, CDR1 is SGHTA and CDR2 FQGNSA. The CDR3 spans 16 residues. DNA of the CDR3: TGTGCCAGCAGCTTAAGGGTTTTAGCGGGACACAATGAGCAGTTCTTC. Amino acid sequence: CASSLRVLAGHNEQFF.

V is TRBV10-3 and J is TRBJ1-5, with 9 bases that match TRBD1. Germline V gene sequence: CDR1 ENHRY, CDR2 SYGVKD. The CDR3 runs 14 residues. V was clipped by 2 bases and J by 6 bases; unmatched bases: 2. The CDR3 loop is CAISEGQGFQPQHF. CDR3 bases: TGTGCCATCAGTGAGGGACAGGGGTTTCAGCCCCAGCATTTT.

The chain has TRBV28 and TRBJ1-2; TRBD1 matches at 8 bases. V shed 7 bases, J shed 3 bases, and the junction held 13 bases outside the gene matches. CDR1 and CDR2 (germline): MDHEN, SYDVKM. The CDR3 spans 16 residues. CDR3 in DNA: TGTGCCAGCATCACGGGACAGGAAACTTTAGACTATGGCTACACCTTC. It yields the protein CASITGQETLDYGYTF.

The chain links TRBV10-1 to TRBJ2-1, with D tentatively TRBD1 (5 bases). Between the trimmed V and J ends, which lost 5 bases and 12 bases, there was a span of 17 bases. Germline V lookup: CDR1 WNHNN, CDR2 SYGVQD (reference sequence). CDR3 length: 13 residues. CDR3 amino acids: CASSQGTSRVQFF. As DNA, the CDR3 is TGCGCCAGCAGTCAGGGAACCTCTAGGGTGCAGTTCTTC.